The T cell receptor beta chain under discussion was sequenced for a study of CD8+ T cells in alopecia areata. As the sequencing template, cDNA was produced by extracting RNA and reverse transcribing it. Data came from immunoSEQ multiplex PCR; TCRdb stores just in-frame clones and leaves some out. The sample records 200,000 or so clones, roughly three fifths being singletons. Points on this clone: Its antigen is as yet unknown.

Study-level findings and limits: Clarity of TCR sharing across patients fell short of that in mice, possibly HLA-related. Scalp specimens additionally yield sequences from normal skin's resident alphabeta T cells. Across lesional scalp, and particularly alopecia totalis/universalis, clonality surpassed that of normal scalp.

The CDR3 spans 14 residues. Germline lookup yields CDR1 MGHRA and CDR2 YSYEKL. J gave up 7 bases and V 5 bases, and 7 bases lay outside the gene matches. This chain links TRBV4-1 with TRBJ2-1, with TRBD2 matching over 8 bases. This receptor was obtained from a human donor in good health. Sequencing used CD8+ T cells sorted from blood. CDR3 residues: CASSLLAAGNEQFF. CDR3 coding DNA: TGCGCCAGCAGCTTACTAGCGGCTGGGAATGAGCAGTTCTTC.